A single TCR beta chain is shown here with its context. The length of the CDR3 is 18 residues. In germline, CDR1 is SGHTA, CDR2 FQGTGA. Trimming at V came to 1 base and at J to 1 base, leaving 8 bases not matched to a gene. The data stem from a study of cytomegalovirus exposure and HLA in healthy donors. The PCR contained 60 Vbeta and 13 Jbeta primers. Profiled with immunoSEQ multiplex PCR; TCRdb holds only in-frame clones, not every one. The sample has some 200,000 clones; around 85% are singletons. Sample: PBMCs. The clonotype originates from a man in his forties or fifties in good health and CMV-seropositive. The chain combines TRBV7-3 with TRBJ2-5, with 11 bases lining up with TRBD1. The CDR3, as DNA: TGTGCCAGCAGCTTAAAAGCCGGGACAGGGGGTCTCCAAGAGACCCAGTACTTC. Translation gives CASSLKAGTGGLQETQYF.